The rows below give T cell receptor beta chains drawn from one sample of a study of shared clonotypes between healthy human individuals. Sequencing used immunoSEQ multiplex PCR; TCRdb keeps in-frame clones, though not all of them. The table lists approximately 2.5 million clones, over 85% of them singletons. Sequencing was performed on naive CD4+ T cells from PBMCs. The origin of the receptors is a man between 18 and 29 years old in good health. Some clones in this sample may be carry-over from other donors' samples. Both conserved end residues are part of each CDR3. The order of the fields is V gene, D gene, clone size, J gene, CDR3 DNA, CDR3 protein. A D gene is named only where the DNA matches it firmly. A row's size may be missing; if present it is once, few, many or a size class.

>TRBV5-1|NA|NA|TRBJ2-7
TGCGCCAGCAGCCCCCGGGGCGGGGATACCTACGAGCAGTACTTC
CASSPRGGDTYEQYF
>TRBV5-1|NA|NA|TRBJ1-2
TGCGCCAGCAGAAAAACAACAGCTTCCTATGGCTACACCTTC
CASRKTTASYGYTF
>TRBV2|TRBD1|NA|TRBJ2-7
TGTGCCAGCAGTGAAGGACAGGGTCGGTACGAGCAGTACTTC
CASSEGQGRYEQYF
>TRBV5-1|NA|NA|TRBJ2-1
TGCGCCAGCAGCTTGGGGCTATCCTACAATGAGCAGTTCTTC
CASSLGLSYNEQFF
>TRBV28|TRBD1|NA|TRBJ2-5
TGTGCCAGCAGTCAAAACCCGGACAGGGGGGAGACCCAGTACTTC
CASSQNPDRGETQYF
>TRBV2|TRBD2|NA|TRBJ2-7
TGTGCCAGCAGTGAGACTAGCGCCTTCGAGCAGTACTTC
CASSETSAFEQYF
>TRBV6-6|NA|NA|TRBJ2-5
TGTGCCAGCAAGTCAGGGATGGAGGAGACCCAGTACTTC
CASKSGMEETQYF
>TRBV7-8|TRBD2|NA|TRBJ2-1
TGTGCCAGCGCCGTACGGGAGGGGGGAAGTGAGCAGTTCTTC
CASAVREGGSEQFF
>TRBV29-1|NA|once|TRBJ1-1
TGCAGCGTTGAAGGGTACCATGAAGCTTTCTTT
CSVEGYHEAFF
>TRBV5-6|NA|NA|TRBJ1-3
TGTGCCAGCAGCTTGGGAGGGTGGGCCCCCGGAAACACCATATATTTT
CASSLGGWAPGNTIYF
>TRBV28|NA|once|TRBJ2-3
TGTGCCAGTCGGGCAGGTTTCCCGACAGATACGCAGTATTTT
CASRAGFPTDTQYF
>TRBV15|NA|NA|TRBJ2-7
TGTGCCACCAGCAGAGGGAGGGTGGGGGCCTACGAGCAGTACTTC
CATSRGRVGAYEQYF
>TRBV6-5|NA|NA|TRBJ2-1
TGTGCCAGCAGTTATGGGGGTGTCTACAATGAGCAGTTCTTC
CASSYGGVYNEQFF
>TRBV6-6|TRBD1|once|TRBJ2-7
TGTGCCAGCAGTCCTCCGGGACAGGGATCCTACGAGCAGTACTTC
CASSPPGQGSYEQYF
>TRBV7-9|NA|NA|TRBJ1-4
TGTGCCAGCAGTGCTACAGGGAGAAGTGAGGAAAAACTGTTTTTT
CASSATGRSEEKLFF
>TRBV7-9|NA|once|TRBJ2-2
TGTGCCAGCAGCTTAGGACAGCAAACGAACACCGGGGAGCTGTTTTTT
CASSLGQQTNTGELFF
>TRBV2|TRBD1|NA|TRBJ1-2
TGTGCCAGCAGACAAATGAGGGACAGGGGGGGTGGCTACACCTTC
CASRQMRDRGGGYTF
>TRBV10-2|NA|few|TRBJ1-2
TGCGCCAGCAGTGAGAGGAGGGACAACTATGGCTACACCTTC
CASSERRDNYGYTF
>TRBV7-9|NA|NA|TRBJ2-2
TGTGCCAGCACCCACCGAGGGGGAGGGAACACCGGGGAGCTGTTTTTT
CASTHRGGGNTGELFF
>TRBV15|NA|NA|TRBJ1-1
TGTGCCACCGGGGTCGGCGACACTGAAGCTTTCTTT
CATGVGDTEAFF
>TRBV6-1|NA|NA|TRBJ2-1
TGTGCCAGCAGTGTGAACGGCGCCTACAATGAGCAGTTCTTC
CASSVNGAYNEQFF
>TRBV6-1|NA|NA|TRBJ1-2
TGTGCCAGCAGCGACCGGAATACAGGGAACTATGGCTACACCTTC
CASSDRNTGNYGYTF
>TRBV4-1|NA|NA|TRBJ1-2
TGCGCCAGCAGCCAAGATTGGAGATTGGGTGGCTACACCTTC
CASSQDWRLGGYTF
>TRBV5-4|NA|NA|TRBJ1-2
TGTGCCAGCAGCGGGACTGGTTATGGCTACACCTTC
CASSGTGYGYTF
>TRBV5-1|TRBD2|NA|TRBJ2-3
TGCGCCAGCAGCCAGGGACTAGCGGGGACAGATACGCAGTATTTT
CASSQGLAGTDTQYF
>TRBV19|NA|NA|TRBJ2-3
TGTGCCAGTAGTATAGGCGCCGGGACCAGCACAGATACGCAGTATTTT
CASSIGAGTSTDTQYF
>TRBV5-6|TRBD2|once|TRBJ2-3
TGTGCCAGCAGTCGACCGGGACTAGCGGGAGTGGATACGCAGTATTTT
CASSRPGLAGVDTQYF